The TCR beta chain described here comes from a study of blood T cell repertoires in COVID-19 (dated by TCRdb to about 2020). For the wider study: Collaborator samples came from the United States, Italy and Spain and covered acute and convalescent phases of COVID-19. Nearly every sample came with metadata listing a de-identified subject ID, COVID-19 status, age in years and sex. The prospective study material was composed of cDNA or gDNA derived from T cells, B-cell-depleted T cells, or PBMCs. Where available, HLA class I and class II types were taken from metadata supplied by the sample provider and were not determined by assay-based typing. The repertoires were made available in a free public database intended to serve as a resource for research on the immune response to SARS-CoV-2. The samples were drawn from two sources: the first 160 participants of the ongoing ImmuneRACE study, and 1,000 to 1,500 subjects contributed by 6 global collaborators. Deeply sampled blood TCRbeta repertoires from subjects exposed to, actively infected with, or recovered from COVID-19 were included in the dataset.

For this clone: No antigen is known for it. Base qualities are not at hand, and no much larger clone is one base apart.

The immunoSEQ Assay, a bias-controlled multiplex PCR, was used to amplify TCRbeta CDR3 regions from genomic DNA. In the source study's methods: Nucleated cell counts per sample were estimated from amplification of reference gene primers within the assay. To quantify the absolute abundance of each unique TCRbeta CDR3 rearrangement, sequence reads were collapsed and filtered. For each sample, productive Simpson clonality was calculated by taking the square root of Simpson's diversity index across productive rearrangements. TCRdb re-hosts the immuneACCESS table, in-frame sequences only. Its copies lack some clones; in the studies checked, an unresolved V gene accounts for under half of them, and the cause for the rest is not known. The V and J calls and clone size were taken over from that table, and D and trimming were inferred from the DNA. In all, the sample holds roughly 110,000 clones, and around 88% of those were seen once. The ten largest make up 6.8% of the sample.

The collaborating institutions used their own protocols to collect whole blood in K2EDTA tubes. For TCRbeta analysis, collaborators shipped samples as frozen whole blood, isolated PBMCs, or DNA extracted from either of those sample types. What the research found in general, with its limitations: How much clinical and demographic metadata was included differed by source and by participant, and the metadata was provided uncurated.

The CDR3 sequence holds 12 residues, the cysteine and phenylalanine included. Only the CDR3 DNA stays, 36 bases, in frame from base 1. Taken from the germline V gene, the CDR1 and CDR2 loops are MNHNS and SASEGT. V is cut by 2 bases and J by 6 bases, and the space between the germline ends is 7 bases. This sequence uses TRBV6-1 and TRBJ1-1; no D gene can be assigned with confidence. This receptor was obtained from a man in his fifties or sixties with active or convalescent COVID-19. Sequencing was performed on peripheral blood. The nucleotide sequence reads as follows: TGTGCCAGCAGTGAATCGTACTCTGAAGCTTTCTTT. Its coded protein is CASSESYSEAFF.